The 5 T cell receptor beta chains below come from one sample, sequenced in a study of graft-versus-host responses after intestinal transplantation. Only in-frame clones appear in the TCRdb table, and some are missing; sequencing was by immunoSEQ multiplex PCR. The sample carries approximately 70,000 clones, 84% recorded once. Antigens for these TCRs are unknown. Sequences were derived from unstimulated CD4+ T cells sorted from spleen or lymph node cells, sampled before transplant. The receptors stem from a human donor who was the organ donor for an intestinal transplant.

This chain connects TRBV5-6 to TRBJ1-2, with D possibly being TRBD1 (5 bases). The CDR3 covers 17 residues. CDR1 and CDR2 (germline): SGHDT, YYEEEE. V was shortened by 4 bases and J by 1 base, with 20 bases between the two germline ends. The CDR3 nucleotides are TGTGCCAGCAGCCCCGACGGGGGGGTGTCGTTTAACTATGGCTACACCTTC. Protein: CASSPDGGVSFNYGYTF. Using reference TRBV5-6 and TRBJ1-2 for the parts outside the CDR3, the full variable domain is DAGVTQSPTHLIKTRGQQVTLRCSPKSGHDTVSWYQQALGQGPQFIFQYYEEEERQRGNFPDRFSGHQFPNYSSELNVNALLLGDSALYLCASSPDGGVSFNYGYTFGSGTRLTVV.

The chain couples TRBV11-3 to TRBJ2-3, with 7 bases that match TRBD1. CDR1 and CDR2 (germline): SGHNT, YENEEA. V was clipped by 5 bases and J by 0 bases; unmatched bases: 5. The CDR3 loop spans 15 amino acids. The CDR3 bases are TGTGCCAGCAGCGCTCGGACAGGTAGCACAGATACGCAGTATTTT. It yields the protein CASSARTGSTDTQYF.

The chain joins TRBV7-9 to TRBJ1-2; D might be TRBD1 (6 bases). Germline V lookup: CDR1 SEHNR, CDR2 FQNEAQ (reference sequence). Trimming pared 6 bases from V and 3 bases from J, leaving 11 bases between. The CDR3 totals 13 residues. CDR3 bases: TGTGCCAGCAGTGCCACAGGGTACTATGGCTACACCTTC. Protein product: CASSATGYYGYTF.

The chain carries TRBV7-2 and TRBJ1-5; no reliable D call. The CDR3 runs to 17 residues. Germline lookup yields CDR1 SGHTA and CDR2 FQGNSA. Trimming took 5 bases from V and 0 from J, leaving 17 bases between them. The CDR3: CASSLSGAGDSNQPQHF. The CDR3 nucleotides read TGTGCCAGCAGCCTATCCGGCGCGGGAGATAGCAATCAGCCCCAGCATTTT. Full variable domain (rest looked up from reference TRBV7-2 and TRBJ1-5): GAGVSQSPSNKVTEKGKDVELRCDPISGHTALYWYRQSLGQGLEFLIYFQGNSAPDKSGLPSDRFSAERTGGSVSTLTIQRTQQEDSAVYLCASSLSGAGDSNQPQHFGDGTRLSIL.

The genes are TRBV28 and TRBJ1-5, with 8 nucleotides matching TRBD1. Trimming at V came to 7 bases and at J to 2 bases, leaving 7 bases not matched to a gene. The CDR3 has 15 residues. Germline V gives CDR1 MDHEN, CDR2 SYDVKM. CDR3: CASILDRGGNQPQHF. CDR3 coding DNA: TGTGCCAGCATCCTTGACAGGGGTGGCAATCAGCCCCAGCATTTT.